This T cell receptor beta chain originates from a study of blood T cell repertoires in COVID-19. Study at large: Samples of COVID-19 (acute and convalescent) were obtained from the United States, Italy and Spain. Sources were T cells, B-cell-depleted T cells, or PBMCs; the material itself was cDNA or gDNA.

The CDR3 is 14 residues long. CDR1 and CDR2 from the germline V gene are SGHKS and YYEKEE (reference sequence). V was pared by 1 base and J by 9 bases, with 3 bases of the junction left unmatched. Authors' methods: By means of reference gene primer amplification, nucleated cell counts were estimated. This table comes from immunoSEQ multiplex PCR, and its TCRdb copy is limited to in-frame clones, with some not included. V and J calls plus clone size are reproduced from that table; the DNA served to infer D and trimming. The table lists over 200,000 clones, about 88% of them singletons. The origin of this receptor is a woman in her fifties or sixties with acute or convalescent COVID-19. The gene calls are TRBV5-5 and TRBJ2-1; 11 nucleotides line up with TRBD2. Sequences were obtained from peripheral blood. The CDR3 coding sequence is TGTGCCAGCAGCTTGTCCCTAGCGGGAGGTGAGCAGTTCTTC. It encodes CASSLSLAGGEQFF.